The count of the clone carrying this T cell receptor (beta chain) is one. The assay was immunoSEQ multiplex PCR, and TCRdb's table has in-frame clones only and misses some. The sample lists roughly 410,000 clones; around 91% were seen once. These data originate in a study of blood T cell repertoires in COVID-19. This CDR3 region has 13 residues. The germline gives CDR1 SEHNR, CDR2 FQNEAQ (reference sequence). V was clipped by 5 bases and J by 1 base, with 8 bases between them. V is TRBV7-9 and J is TRBJ1-2, with unresolved D. Sequencing was done on a sample of peripheral blood. This TCR came from a woman between 40 and 50 years old with COVID-19, enrolled during active disease. The CDR3 bases are TGTGCCAGCAGCCCTCCCTTTAACTATGGCTACACCTTC. Translating gives CASSPPFNYGYTF.